Listed below are T cell receptor beta chains from one sample, sequenced in a study of cytomegalovirus exposure and HLA in healthy donors. TCRdb's table, derived via immunoSEQ multiplex PCR, lists solely in-frame clones and lacks some. The sample consists of about 170,000 clones, around 80% of them appearing once. The sample was PBMCs. All receptors come from a woman aged 45-60 years in good health and CMV-seropositive. Each CDR3 is given with its conserved first and last residue. The D gene is left open where the match is weak. Rows give clone size only sometimes, using once, few, many, or a class for an expanded clone.

v_call: TRBV7-2; clone_size: -; cdr3_length: 15; j_call: TRBJ2-5; d_call: -; cdr3_nt: TGTGCCAGCAGCTTCCAGACAGGTACCATGGAGACCCAGTACTTC; cdr3_aa: CASSFQTGTMETQYF
v_call: TRBV7-9; clone_size: -; cdr3_length: 14; j_call: TRBJ2-1; d_call: TRBD2; cdr3_nt: TGTGCCAGCAGCTGGGGACTAGCGGGCAATGAGCAGTTCTTC; cdr3_aa: CASSWGLAGNEQFF
v_call: TRBV28; clone_size: -; cdr3_length: 22; j_call: TRBJ2-2; d_call: TRBD1; cdr3_nt: TGTGCCAGCATCCTATTCCCAGGGGGGGGACAGGGGGCGATAAAAGTGACCGGGGAGCTGTTTTTT; cdr3_aa: CASILFPGGGQGAIKVTGELFF
v_call: TRBV9; clone_size: -; cdr3_length: 14; j_call: TRBJ2-7; d_call: TRBD2; cdr3_nt: TGTGCCAGCAGCTCCGGACTAGTAACCTACGAGCAGTACTTC; cdr3_aa: CASSSGLVTYEQYF
v_call: TRBV5-6; clone_size: once; cdr3_length: 16; j_call: TRBJ1-3; d_call: -; cdr3_nt: TGTGCCAGCAGCCCGGTAGGGGGTAGGTCTGGAAACACCATATATTTT; cdr3_aa: CASSPVGGRSGNTIYF
v_call: TRBV4-1; clone_size: -; cdr3_length: 14; j_call: TRBJ2-1; d_call: -; cdr3_nt: TGCGCCAGCAGCCAAGATTGGCGGGGAAATGAGCAGTTCTTC; cdr3_aa: CASSQDWRGNEQFF
v_call: TRBV9; clone_size: -; cdr3_length: 14; j_call: TRBJ2-7; d_call: TRBD2; cdr3_nt: TGTGCCAGCAGCGTAGGGCCTAGCGGGAACGAGCAGTACTTC; cdr3_aa: CASSVGPSGNEQYF
v_call: TRBV4-3; clone_size: -; cdr3_length: 15; j_call: TRBJ1-2; d_call: TRBD1; cdr3_nt: TGCGCCAGCAGCATTGGGACAGGGGGGATTCCAGGCTACACCTTC; cdr3_aa: CASSIGTGGIPGYTF
v_call: TRBV5-5; clone_size: -; cdr3_length: 16; j_call: TRBJ1-2; d_call: TRBD1; cdr3_nt: TGTGCCAGCACCTCCACAGGGGGTATGGCTAACTATGGCTACACCTTC; cdr3_aa: CASTSTGGMANYGYTF
v_call: TRBV6-5; clone_size: once; cdr3_length: 15; j_call: TRBJ2-1; d_call: TRBD2; cdr3_nt: TGTGCCAGCAGTTCGGCTACTAGCGGGGTTAAAGAGCAGTTCTTC; cdr3_aa: CASSSATSGVKEQFF
v_call: TRBV9; clone_size: once; cdr3_length: 12; j_call: TRBJ2-1; d_call: -; cdr3_nt: TGTGCCAGCAGCGTAGCTACTAATGAGCAGTTCTTC; cdr3_aa: CASSVATNEQFF
v_call: TRBV27; clone_size: -; cdr3_length: 15; j_call: TRBJ1-2; d_call: -; cdr3_nt: TGTGCCAGCAGTTTACGACAGCTCTCTAACTATGGCTACACCTTC; cdr3_aa: CASSLRQLSNYGYTF
v_call: TRBV25-1; clone_size: -; cdr3_length: 14; j_call: TRBJ1-2; d_call: -; cdr3_nt: TGTGCCAGCAGTGAATATAAGGGGGATGGTGGCTACACCTTC; cdr3_aa: CASSEYKGDGGYTF
v_call: TRBV7-9; clone_size: -; cdr3_length: 16; j_call: TRBJ2-7; d_call: TRBD1; cdr3_nt: TGTTCCAGCAGCACCCCTGGACAGGGCTCGACCTACGAGCAGTACTTC; cdr3_aa: CSSSTPGQGSTYEQYF
v_call: TRBV6-5; clone_size: -; cdr3_length: 14; j_call: TRBJ2-7; d_call: -; cdr3_nt: TGTGCCAGCAGTTTGGGGCCGAGCTCCTACGAGCAGTACTTC; cdr3_aa: CASSLGPSSYEQYF
v_call: TRBV18; clone_size: -; cdr3_length: 15; j_call: TRBJ1-5; d_call: -; cdr3_nt: TGTGCCAGCTCGGTCAGAACTAATAGCAATCAGCCCCAGCATTTT; cdr3_aa: CASSVRTNSNQPQHF
v_call: TRBV4-1; clone_size: once; cdr3_length: 18; j_call: TRBJ2-3; d_call: TRBD2; cdr3_nt: TGCGCCAGCAGCCAAGGCCCTTTTAGGGCGGGGGGCACAGATACGCAGTATTTT; cdr3_aa: CASSQGPFRAGGTDTQYF
v_call: TRBV29-1; clone_size: -; cdr3_length: 14; j_call: TRBJ2-1; d_call: TRBD2; cdr3_nt: TGCAGCGTTGAAGTAGCGGGGGTCGGCAATGAGCAGTTCTTC; cdr3_aa: CSVEVAGVGNEQFF
v_call: TRBV23-1; clone_size: -; cdr3_length: 13; j_call: TRBJ1-4; d_call: -; cdr3_nt: TGCGCCAGCACCACCTCAGCGGCTGAAAAACTGTTTTTT; cdr3_aa: CASTTSAAEKLFF
v_call: TRBV5-1; clone_size: -; cdr3_length: 16; j_call: TRBJ2-3; d_call: -; cdr3_nt: TGCGCCAGCAGCTTCACCCAGGGGAGGGGCACAGATACGCAGTATTTT; cdr3_aa: CASSFTQGRGTDTQYF
v_call: TRBV5-1; clone_size: -; cdr3_length: 14; j_call: TRBJ2-1; d_call: TRBD1; cdr3_nt: TGCGCCAGCAGTGGACAGGGACCTGTGAATGAGCAGTTCTTC; cdr3_aa: CASSGQGPVNEQFF
v_call: TRBV9; clone_size: -; cdr3_length: 16; j_call: TRBJ2-3; d_call: -; cdr3_nt: TGTGCCAGCAGCGTATCGGGAGCCCTTGTCACAGATACGCAGTATTTT; cdr3_aa: CASSVSGALVTDTQYF
v_call: TRBV23-1; clone_size: -; cdr3_length: 15; j_call: TRBJ2-7; d_call: TRBD1; cdr3_nt: TGCGCCAGCAGTCAATGCGGGACAGGGGGCGACGAGCAGTACTTC; cdr3_aa: CASSQCGTGGDEQYF
v_call: TRBV5-1; clone_size: -; cdr3_length: 13; j_call: TRBJ2-7; d_call: TRBD2; cdr3_nt: TGCGCCAGCAAGGGACTAGCGGCCTACGAGCAGTACTTC; cdr3_aa: CASKGLAAYEQYF
v_call: TRBV7-9; clone_size: -; cdr3_length: 14; j_call: TRBJ1-5; d_call: -; cdr3_nt: TGTGCCAGCAGCTGGGGGGTTGGAAATCAGCCCCAGCATTTT; cdr3_aa: CASSWGVGNQPQHF
v_call: TRBV27; clone_size: -; cdr3_length: 16; j_call: TRBJ2-5; d_call: TRBD2; cdr3_nt: TGTGCCAGCAGTCTCTGGGGGACTAGCGGACAAGAGACCCAGTACTTC; cdr3_aa: CASSLWGTSGQETQYF
v_call: TRBV6-6; clone_size: once; cdr3_length: 16; j_call: TRBJ1-6; d_call: -; cdr3_nt: TGTGCCAGCAGTTACTCCGGGGGTTTGGATAATTCACCCCTCCACTTT; cdr3_aa: CASSYSGGLDNSPLHF
v_call: TRBV28; clone_size: -; cdr3_length: 15; j_call: TRBJ2-7; d_call: -; cdr3_nt: TGTGCCAGCAGTATCCAGGGGTCGAGCTCCTACGAGCAGTACTTC; cdr3_aa: CASSIQGSSSYEQYF
v_call: TRBV10-1; clone_size: -; cdr3_length: 14; j_call: TRBJ2-7; d_call: TRBD1; cdr3_nt: TGCGCCAGCAGGGGGACAGCGGACTCCTACGAGCAGTACTTC; cdr3_aa: CASRGTADSYEQYF
v_call: TRBV30; clone_size: -; cdr3_length: 14; j_call: TRBJ2-3; d_call: TRBD2; cdr3_nt: TGTGCCTGGAGTGCGGGAGGGGGGACAGATACGCAGTATTTT; cdr3_aa: CAWSAGGGTDTQYF
v_call: TRBV28; clone_size: -; cdr3_length: 14; j_call: TRBJ1-2; d_call: TRBD1; cdr3_nt: TGTGCCAGCAGTTTGACTACAGGGGTCTATGGCTACACCTTC; cdr3_aa: CASSLTTGVYGYTF
v_call: TRBV10-3; clone_size: -; cdr3_length: 13; j_call: TRBJ2-2; d_call: TRBD1; cdr3_nt: TGTGCCTCTCGACCGGACAGGACCGGGGAGCTGTTTTTT; cdr3_aa: CASRPDRTGELFF
v_call: TRBV10-3; clone_size: -; cdr3_length: 12; j_call: TRBJ1-1; d_call: -; cdr3_nt: TGTGCCATCCGGACACAGAACACTGAAGCTTTCTTT; cdr3_aa: CAIRTQNTEAFF
v_call: TRBV2; clone_size: few; cdr3_length: 16; j_call: TRBJ2-1; d_call: -; cdr3_nt: TGTGCCAGCACCGGGCGGGAAAAGGGCCCCTTCGATGAGCAGTTCTTC; cdr3_aa: CASTGREKGPFDEQFF
v_call: TRBV28; clone_size: -; cdr3_length: 13; j_call: TRBJ2-7; d_call: TRBD2; cdr3_nt: TGTGCCAGCACTAGCGGGAGCACTTGGGAGCAGTACTTC; cdr3_aa: CASTSGSTWEQYF
v_call: TRBV7-6; clone_size: few; cdr3_length: 13; j_call: TRBJ2-2; d_call: TRBD2; cdr3_nt: TGTGCCAGCGGGACGGGAGGGAGCGGGGAGCTGTTTTTT; cdr3_aa: CASGTGGSGELFF
v_call: TRBV5-1; clone_size: -; cdr3_length: 14; j_call: TRBJ1-1; d_call: TRBD1; cdr3_nt: TGCGCCAGCAGCGCGGGACAGGCGGAGACTGAAGCTTTCTTT; cdr3_aa: CASSAGQAETEAFF
v_call: TRBV19; clone_size: -; cdr3_length: 16; j_call: TRBJ2-1; d_call: -; cdr3_nt: TGTGCCAGTAGTATAGGATTAGCGTGGGGCTACAATGAGCAGTTCTTC; cdr3_aa: CASSIGLAWGYNEQFF
v_call: TRBV29-1; clone_size: -; cdr3_length: 13; j_call: TRBJ1-2; d_call: -; cdr3_nt: TGCAGCGTTGAAAGGGGCAGTCATTATGGCTACACCTTC; cdr3_aa: CSVERGSHYGYTF